This entry lists 15 T cell receptor beta chains sequenced from one sample in a study of blood T cell repertoires in COVID-19. The data were produced by immunoSEQ multiplex PCR, yet TCRdb's version contains in-frame clones alone and is incomplete. Of about 38,000 clones listed, just under 85% are singletons. The material sequenced was peripheral blood. The receptors shown here come from a man in his forties or fifties with active COVID-19.

The rearrangement links TRBV20-1 to TRBJ1-5; maybe TRBD1 (5 bases). The ends were cut back, 3 bases at V and 4 bases at J, with 16 bases in the middle. The CDR3 totals 15 residues. Germline lookup yields CDR1 DFQATT and CDR2 SNEGSKA (reference sequence). The CDR3 loop is CSASLGLSGNQPQHF. The CDR3 nucleotides are TGCAGTGCTAGTCTGGGGCTGAGTGGGAATCAGCCCCAGCATTTT.

This rearrangement joins TRBV15 to TRBJ2-1; 11 bases agree with TRBD2. Germline CDR1 and CDR2: LNHNV and YYDKDF (reference sequence). The CDR3 is 17 residues long. The V gene end was trimmed by 3 bases and the J gene end by 7 bases; junction bases not matched to a gene: 11. CDR3 DNA sequence: TGTGCCACCAGCAGGCCAAGACTAGCGGGGAACTCAAATGAGCAGTTCTTC. Protein sequence: CATSRPRLAGNSNEQFF.

The chain combines TRBV7-6 with TRBJ2-2; D is possibly TRBD2 (5 bases). Between the trimmed V and J ends, which lost 6 bases and 5 bases, there was a span of 19 bases. In germline, CDR1 is SGHVS, CDR2 FNYEAQ. The length of the CDR3 is 16 residues. DNA for the CDR3: TGTGCCAGCAGTTCACTAGGTCGCCCCCTAACCGGGGAGCTGTTTTTT. This encodes CASSSLGRPLTGELFF.

This rearrangement joins TRBV28 to TRBJ2-6; a weak D match, TRBD1 (6 bases). This CDR3 comprises 23 residues. V was pared by 4 bases and J by 0 bases, with 31 bases between. Germline V gives CDR1 MDHEN, CDR2 SYDVKM. Here the CDR3 reads CASSSSFPLGQIVVYSGANVLTF. CDR3 bases: TGTGCCAGCAGTTCGTCCTTCCCCCTTGGACAGATCGTCGTATACTCTGGGGCCAACGTCCTGACTTTC.

J is TRBJ1-1 and V is TRBV4-3; D may be TRBD1 (5 bases). Trimming removed 4 bases at V and 1 base at J, with 7 bases between. The CDR3 extends over 13 amino acids. Looked up from germline, CDR1 is LGHNA and CDR2 is YSLEER. CDR3 DNA: TGCGCCAGCAGCCCCCAGGGGAACACTGAAGCTTTCTTT. Its translation: CASSPQGNTEAFF.

This chain joins TRBV11-2 and TRBJ1-5, with 10 bases that match TRBD1. The CDR3 runs 15 residues. V dropped 1 base and J dropped 7; count of bases not matched to a gene: 4. Germline CDR1 SGHAT, CDR2 FQNNGV. Written as DNA, the CDR3 is TGTGCCAGCAGCTTAGGGGGACAGGGGAACCAGCCCCAGCATTTT. It specifies CASSLGGQGNQPQHF.

V usage is TRBV19 and J usage is TRBJ1-2; 9 bases fit TRBD1. This CDR3 is built from 18 residues. CDR1 LNHDA and CDR2 SQIVND come from the germline V gene (reference sequence). Trimming at V came to 0 bases and at J to 4 bases, leaving 12 bases not matched to a gene. The CDR3 loop reads CASSIDSPGQGSIYGYTF. The CDR3 DNA reads TGTGCCAGTAGTATAGATAGTCCGGGACAGGGCTCAATCTATGGCTACACCTTC.

This clone occurred once. This sequence joins TRBV15 and TRBJ2-3, with TRBD2 matching over 7 bases. CDR1 and CDR2 from the germline V gene are LNHNV and YYDKDF (reference sequence). V gave up 5 bases and J gave up 2 bases; unmatched junction bases: 10. This CDR3 is built from 16 residues. The CDR3 sequence: CATSLNGGTATDTQYF. In nucleotides, the CDR3 is TGTGCCACCAGCCTCAACGGGGGGACCGCCACAGATACGCAGTATTTT.

Details on this clone: One end of the junction does not line up with germline, which may come from a read error. The gene calls are TRBV20-1 and TRBJ2-7; perhaps TRBD2 as D (7 bases). The V gene's germline CDR1 is DFQATT and CDR2 SNEGSKA (reference sequence). CDR3 size: 15 residues. The CDR3 sequence: CCASGGGGDRYEQYF. The CDR3 region has the DNA TGCTGTGCTAGTGGGGGGGGCGGGGATCGGTACGAGCAGTACTTC.

CDR3 DNA: TGTGCCAGCAGGGAGAGACTAGCCACCGGGGAGCTGTTTTTT. It specifies CASRERLATGELFF. The V gene is TRBV2, the J gene TRBJ2-2; 7 bases agree with TRBD2. Germline values: CDR1 SNHLY, CDR2 FYNNEI. The CDR3 spans 14 residues. V was clipped by 6 bases and J by 4 bases; unmatched bases: 5.

This clone was recorded only once. The V gene is TRBV9, the J gene TRBJ2-2; TRBD2 might be the D (5 bases). Germline lookup yields CDR1 SGDLS and CDR2 YYNGEE. This CDR3 has 16 amino acids. Trimming left V 4 bases short and J 5 bases short, with 18 bases between. The DNA of the CDR3 is TGTGCCAGCAGCCTTGGTGTGGCGGGCCGAACCGGGGAGCTGTTTTTT. Amino acids: CASSLGVAGRTGELFF.

This chain uses TRBV4-1 with TRBJ1-2; 8 bases match TRBD1. The germline V gene encodes CDR1 MGHRA and CDR2 YSYEKL. The J segment lost 5 bases and the V segment lost 4 bases, leaving 6 bases of the junction unmatched. The CDR3 runs to 14 residues. The CDR3 region is CASSPQGARYGYTF. CDR3 nucleotide sequence: TGCGCCAGCAGCCCGCAGGGGGCGCGGTATGGCTACACCTTC.

V gene TRBV6-2 or TRBV6-3 combines with J gene TRBJ2-7; 9 bases are a match to TRBD1. V was clipped by 2 bases and J by 3 bases; unmatched bases: 8. Germline CDR1 MNHEY, CDR2 SVGEGT. This CDR3 has 16 amino acids. The CDR3: CASSYPTGTGSYEQYF. The CDR3 DNA reads as TGTGCCAGCAGTTACCCCACCGGGACAGGGAGCTACGAGCAGTACTTC.

This chain connects TRBV2 to TRBJ1-1; tentatively, D is TRBD1 (6 bases). The germline V gene encodes CDR1 SNHLY and CDR2 FYNNEI. The ends were cut back, 6 bases at V and 6 bases at J, with 11 bases in the middle. The length of the CDR3 is 12 residues. CDR3 residues: CASRWGGSEAFF. The DNA for the CDR3 is TGTGCCAGCAGGTGGGGGGGCTCTGAAGCTTTCTTT.

CDR3: CASREQGKNTEAFF. The CDR3, as DNA: TGTGCCAGCAGGGAACAGGGGAAGAACACTGAAGCTTTCTTT. This chain links TRBV6-6 with TRBJ1-1; TRBD1 agrees at 7 bases. Trimming at V came to 6 bases and at J to 1 base, leaving 5 bases not matched to a gene. Germline-derived CDR1 and CDR2 are MNHNY and SVGAGI (reference sequence). The CDR3 has 14 amino acids.